This entry lists 4 T cell receptor beta chains sequenced from one sample in a study of blood T cells in healthy people across ages (dated by TCRdb to between 2015 and 2017). The library was produced with 5' RACE. A second PCR of roughly 6 to 12 cycles was performed with a sample-barcoded 5' primer and a J-beta primer mix. In TCRdb, the public reads were trimmed at Q25 with fastp and aligned with MiXCR, with productive beta chains retained. Rows are unified per CDR3 protein, each entry keeping the most common DNA and genes. The sample contains around 1,800,000 distinct CDR3 sequences, roughly 43% of them found a single time. More than 20% of the sample is held by the ten biggest clonotypes. Specimen: blood. These receptor sequences come from a human donor in good health.

This clonotype was counted a few times. V and J are TRBV20-1 and TRBJ1-1; D is unclear. Germline V gene lookup returns CDR1 DFQATT and CDR2 SNEGSKA (reference sequence). The CDR3 runs to 11 residues. Here the CDR3 DNA reads TGCCAAGGGTGGGGGAACACTGAAGCTTTCTTT. Translation: CQGWGNTEAFF.

This clonotype was seen a few times. This rearrangement joins TRBV7-9 to TRBJ1-2; 10 nucleotides align to TRBD1. Germline V gene lookup returns CDR1 SEHNR and CDR2 FQNEAQ (reference sequence). The V gene end was trimmed by 5 bases and the J gene end by 1 base; junction bases not matched to a gene: 7. The CDR3 length is 16 residues. CDR3 nucleotides: TGTGCCAGCAGCCTCTGGACAGGGGGAAGTAACTATGGCTACACCTTC. Translated, it gives CASSLWTGGSNYGYTF.

V gene TRBV28 combines with J gene TRBJ2-5, with 9 bases fitting TRBD2. The germline V gene has CDR1 MDHEN and CDR2 SYDVKM. The CDR3 consists of 17 residues. V trimming: 7 bases; J trimming: 2 bases; junction bases outside the gene matches: 14. The CDR3 DNA follows: TGTGCCAGCACGGGTGTGGATAGCGGGGGAATACAAGAGACCCAGTACTTC. Translation: CASTGVDSGGIQETQYF.

The V and J genes are TRBV7-8 and TRBJ1-6; 7 positions match TRBD1. CDR1 and CDR2 from the germline V gene are SGHVS and FQNEAQ. This CDR3 comprises 15 residues. V lost 5 bases, J lost 9 bases, and 10 bases stayed unmatched. CDR3 region: CASSVSRGQSSPLHF. The CDR3 DNA sequence: TGTGCCAGCAGCGTGTCTAGGGGGCAGAGTTCACCCCTCCACTTT. Complete variable domain (other parts from reference TRBV7-8 and TRBJ1-6): GAGVSQSPRYKVAKRGQDVALRCDPISGHVSLFWYQQALGQGPEFLTYFQNEAQLDKSGLPSDRFFAERPEGSVSTLKIQRTQQEDSAVYLCASSVSRGQSSPLHFGNGTRLTVT.